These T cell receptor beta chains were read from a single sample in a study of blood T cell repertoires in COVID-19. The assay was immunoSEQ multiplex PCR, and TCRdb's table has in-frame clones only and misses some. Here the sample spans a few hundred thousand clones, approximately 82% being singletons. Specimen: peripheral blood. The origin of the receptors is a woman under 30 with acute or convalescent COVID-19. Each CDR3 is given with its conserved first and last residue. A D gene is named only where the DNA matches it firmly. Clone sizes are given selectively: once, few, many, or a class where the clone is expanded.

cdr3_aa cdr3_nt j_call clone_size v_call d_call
CASSLSLADQETQYF TGTGCCAGCAGTCTATCCCTAGCGGATCAAGAGACCCAGTACTTC TRBJ2-5 NA TRBV27 TRBD2
CSVSRRLGAEAFF TGCAGCGTTAGTCGCAGGTTAGGGGCTGAAGCTTTCTTT TRBJ1-1 NA TRBV29-1 NA
CASSELGLAGSSYNEQFF TGTGCCAGCAGTGAATTGGGTCTAGCGGGCAGCTCCTACAATGAGCAGTTCTTC TRBJ2-1 NA TRBV6-1 TRBD2
CASSLWGGRENSPLHF TGTGCCAGCAGCTTATGGGGGGGTAGGGAGAATTCACCCCTCCACTTT TRBJ1-6 NA TRBV7-2 NA
CASSYSTPTASAEAFF TGTGCCAGCAGTTACTCCACCCCGACCGCTAGCGCTGAAGCTTTCTTT TRBJ1-1 NA TRBV6-2/TRBV6-3 NA
CASSPFDRNDEQFF TGTGCCAGCTCACCCTTCGACAGAAACGATGAGCAGTTCTTC TRBJ2-1 once TRBV18 NA
CASSGTAPPDEKLFF TGCGCCAGCAGCGGGACAGCCCCACCGGATGAAAAACTGTTTTTT TRBJ1-4 once TRBV10-2 TRBD1
CASTPGQVFGEQYF TGTGCCAGCACCCCGGGACAGGTATTCGGCGAGCAGTACTTC TRBJ2-7 once TRBV2 TRBD1
CASSRAGLAQYF TGTGCCAGCAGCCGGGCGGGGCTTGCGCAGTATTTT TRBJ2-3 NA TRBV7-6 NA
CASSPRGQGLGYEQYF TGTGCCAGCTCACCGCGTGGACAGGGGCTCGGCTACGAGCAGTACTTC TRBJ2-7 NA TRBV18 TRBD1
CATSDGRANEQFF TGTGCCACCAGCGACGGGAGGGCCAATGAGCAGTTCTTC TRBJ2-1 NA TRBV15 TRBD2
CASSDRGLFFSDTGELFF TGTGCCAGCAGTGACCGAGGACTCTTTTTCTCGGACACCGGGGAGCTGTTTTTT TRBJ2-2 NA TRBV25-1 NA
CASSPIYKGQQLGYGYTF TGTGCCAGCAGTCCCATTTATAAAGGACAGCAGCTGGGGTATGGCTACACCTTC TRBJ1-2 NA TRBV28 NA
CASSPGDTYNEQFF TGCGCCAGCAGCCCGGGGGATACATACAATGAGCAGTTCTTC TRBJ2-1 NA TRBV5-1 NA
CASSVQGDCEQYF TGCGCCAGCAGTGTGCAGGGGGACTGCGAGCAGTACTTC TRBJ2-7 NA TRBV10-1 NA
CASSRQRDYEQYF TGTGCCAGCAGCCGGCAGCGGGACTACGAGCAGTACTTC TRBJ2-7 NA TRBV6-5 TRBD2
CASRPPGTSGYNEQFF TGTGCCAGTAGACCCCCCGGGACTAGCGGGTACAATGAGCAGTTCTTC TRBJ2-1 NA TRBV19 TRBD2
CASSSGSQPQHF TGTGCCAGCAGTTCAGGCAGTCAGCCCCAGCATTTT TRBJ1-5 NA TRBV28 NA
CASHRGGETQYF TGTGCCAGCCACAGGGGTGGGGAGACCCAGTACTTC TRBJ2-5 NA TRBV12-3/TRBV12-4 TRBD1
CASTLLGGQGYTF TGTGCCAGCACTTTACTGGGGGGGCAGGGCTACACCTTC TRBJ1-2 NA TRBV28 NA
CASTKGRVSNQPQHF TGTGCCAGCACCAAAGGCCGGGTTAGCAATCAGCCCCAGCATTTT TRBJ1-5 NA TRBV7-8 NA
CATSDRGVPGELFF TGTGCCACCAGTGACAGGGGCGTTCCCGGGGAGCTGTTTTTT TRBJ2-2 NA TRBV24-1 NA
CATSDLAGSTDTQYF TGTGCCACCAGTGATCTAGCGGGGAGCACAGATACGCAGTATTTT TRBJ2-3 NA TRBV24-1 TRBD2
CASSGTRYGYTF TGTGCCAGCAGCGGGACAAGGTATGGCTACACCTTC TRBJ1-2 NA TRBV9 NA
CASSLSSYEQYF TGTGCCAGCAGCTTGTCCAGCTACGAGCAGTACTTC TRBJ2-7 once TRBV5-6 NA
CASSHGQGRNEKLFF TGTGCCAGCAGTCACGGACAAGGGAGGAATGAAAAACTGTTTTTT TRBJ1-4 NA TRBV6-6 NA
CSARTGINYGYTF TGCAGCGCTAGGACAGGGATTAACTATGGCTACACCTTC TRBJ1-2 NA TRBV29-1 TRBD1
CASQNNGVDEQYF TGTGCCAGCCAAAATAACGGGGTCGACGAGCAGTACTTC TRBJ2-7 NA TRBV12-3/TRBV12-4 NA
CASRRSSGANEQFF TGTGCCAGCAGGCGTTCTAGCGGGGCTAATGAGCAGTTCTTC TRBJ2-1 NA TRBV6-5 TRBD2
CASSLIAGGPEQYF TGTGCCAGCAGTTTAATAGCGGGAGGGCCCGAGCAGTACTTC TRBJ2-7 NA TRBV27 TRBD2
CASSPDRKTGELFF TGTGCCAGCAGCCCGGACAGGAAGACCGGGGAGCTGTTTTTT TRBJ2-2 once TRBV4-2 TRBD1
CASSGGFSRDTQYF TGCGCTTCCTCGGGGGGTTTTAGTAGAGATACGCAGTATTTT TRBJ2-3 NA TRBV5-1 TRBD2
CASSYYGKQYF TGTGCCAGCAGTTACTACGGGAAGCAGTACTTC TRBJ2-7 NA TRBV6-5 NA
CASTSGDRDSGEQYF TGTGCCAGCACCTCGGGGGACAGGGATTCGGGGGAGCAGTACTTC TRBJ2-7 NA TRBV5-5 TRBD1
CASVAAGIQFF TGTGCCAGCGTGGCAGCGGGAATTCAGTTCTTC TRBJ2-1 NA TRBV7-9 TRBD2
CASSLDGGGTEAFF TGCGCCAGCAGCTTGGACGGGGGAGGCACTGAAGCTTTCTTT TRBJ1-1 NA TRBV5-1 NA
CASTPTDYGYTF TGTGCCAGCACCCCCACGGACTATGGCTACACCTTC TRBJ1-2 NA TRBV28 NA
CASPNPVEYSSETQYF TGTGCCAGCCCGAACCCGGTTGAGTACAGCTCAGAGACCCAGTACTTC TRBJ2-5 NA TRBV7-9 NA